This TCR beta chain was found in a study of Ad26.COV2.S vaccination and SARS-CoV-2 variants. Treatment meaning: roughly 18 received Ad26.COV2.S at low or high dose, single or two shots; roughly five received placebo; per-sample allocation not given. Vaccine and placebo recipients were sampled on day 63 after the first injection. Libraries were prepared by immunoSEQ multiplex PCR; TCRdb keeps only in-frame clonotypes and omits some of them. Of about 410,000 clones listed, about nine tenths are singletons. CDR3 size: 14 residues. CDR1 is SGHDN and CDR2 is FVKESK in the germline V gene. V dropped 1 base and J dropped 8 bases, with 12 bases sitting between them.

The TCR originated in a person aged 18-65 years who received the Ad26.COV2.S COVID-19 vaccine or a placebo. Sequenced here: peripheral blood, sampled in a trial of Ad26.COV2.S vaccine versus placebo. The chain couples TRBV14 to TRBJ2-4; D is uncertain. The CDR3 sequence is CASSQGSLGDIQYF. In DNA form, the CDR3 reads TGTGCCAGCAGCCAAGGATCCCTGGGCGACATTCAGTACTTC.